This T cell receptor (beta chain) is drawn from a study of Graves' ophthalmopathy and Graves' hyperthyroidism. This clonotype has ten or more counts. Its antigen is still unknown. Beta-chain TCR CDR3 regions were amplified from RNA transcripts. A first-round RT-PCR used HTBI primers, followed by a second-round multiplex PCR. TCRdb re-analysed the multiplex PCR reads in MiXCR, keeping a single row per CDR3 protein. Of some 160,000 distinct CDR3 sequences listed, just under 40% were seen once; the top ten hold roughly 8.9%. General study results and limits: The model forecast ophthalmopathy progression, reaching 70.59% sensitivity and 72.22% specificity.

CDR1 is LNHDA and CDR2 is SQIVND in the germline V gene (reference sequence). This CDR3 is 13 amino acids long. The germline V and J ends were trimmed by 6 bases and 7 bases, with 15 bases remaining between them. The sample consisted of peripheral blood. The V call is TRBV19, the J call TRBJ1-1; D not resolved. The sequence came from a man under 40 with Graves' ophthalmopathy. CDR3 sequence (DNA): TGTGCCAGTAGCCATTCTTCTGGATATGAAGCTTTCTTT. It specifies CASSHSSGYEAFF.